Presented here are 26 T cell receptor beta chains from one specimen sequenced in a study of PD-1 blockade in classical Hodgkin lymphoma. Profiling relied on immunoSEQ multiplex PCR, and the TCRdb table lists in-frame clones only, not all of them. The sample lists 7,500 to 9,000 clones; approximately 90% were seen once. Time point described: cycle 4 day 1 (C4D1), after about 6 weeks of nivolumab. Each of the patients experienced relapse following autologous stem cell transplantation, and their brentuximab vedotin exposure differed. Here the sequenced sample was peripheral blood mononuclear cells (PBMCs), taken before the fourth cycle of nivolumab. All receptors derive from a human donor with classical Hodgkin lymphoma.

This clone was recorded a few times. The chain joins TRBV4-2 to TRBJ1-1; D unresolved. Germline V gene data show CDR1 as LGHNA and CDR2 as YNFKEQ. The CDR3 sequence is 14 residues long. V gave up 0 bases and J gave up 2 bases, with 7 bases separating them. CDR3 nucleotide sequence: TGTGCCAGCAGCCAAGAAACACCAAACACTGAAGCTTTCTTT. Translation gives CASSQETPNTEAFF.

The rearrangement joins TRBV5-8 to TRBJ2-1; a possible D gene is TRBD2 (5 bases). Per the germline V gene, CDR1 is SGHTS and CDR2 is YDEGEE. V shed 0 bases and J shed 2 bases, with 12 bases lying between them. CDR3 length equals 16 residues. The CDR3 DNA reads TGTGCCAGCAGCTTGGGGACTGGCGGGCCCTACAATGAGCAGTTCTTC. Translated, it gives CASSLGTGGPYNEQFF.

The chain recombines TRBV6-6 with TRBJ2-7, with 8 positions matching TRBD2. J was trimmed by 5 bases and V by 4 bases; bases with no gene match: 7. Per the germline V gene, CDR1 is MNHNY and CDR2 is SVGAGI (reference sequence). The CDR3 loop spans 14 amino acids. Here the CDR3 DNA reads TGTGCCAGCAGTTCGATGTCCGGGGGGGACGAGCAGTACTTC. Amino acids: CASSSMSGGDEQYF.

V usage is TRBV6-1 and J usage is TRBJ1-2, with D unresolved. Trimming removed 5 bases at V and 7 bases at J, with 11 bases between. The CDR3 totals 12 residues. Germline V gives CDR1 MNHNS, CDR2 SASEGT. The CDR3 spells CASSPGRRGYTF. The CDR3 coding sequence is TGTGCCAGCAGTCCAGGACGTCGTGGCTACACCTTC.

This chain uses TRBV28 with TRBJ2-1; D might be TRBD2 (5 bases). The CDR3 consists of 15 residues. Germline CDR1 reads MDHEN; CDR2 reads SYDVKM. Trimming took 2 bases from V and 6 from J, leaving 14 bases between them. The CDR3 DNA reads TGTGCCAGCAGTTTAGGCGCGGGTACTTTCAATGAGCAGTTCTTC. This gives the protein CASSLGAGTFNEQFF.

This clone was seen just once. The genes are TRBV5-1 and TRBJ2-7; 10 nucleotides agree with TRBD2. Trimming at V came to 0 bases and at J to 0 bases, leaving 3 bases not matched to a gene. Germline assignment: CDR1 SGHRS and CDR2 YFSETQ. The CDR3 totals 16 residues. The CDR3 nucleotides are TGCGCCAGCAGCTTGGAACTAGCGGGAATCTCCTACGAGCAGTACTTC. Amino acids: CASSLELAGISYEQYF. The full variable domain, completed using reference TRBV5-1 and TRBJ2-7, is KAGVTQTPRYLIKTRGQQVTLSCSPISGHRSVSWYQQTPGQGLQFLFEYFSETQRNKGNFPGRFSGRQFSNSRSEMNVSTLELGDSALYLCASSLELAGISYEQYFGPGTRLTVT.

The chain combines TRBV5-1 with TRBJ2-4, with 7 bases matching TRBD1. V was pared by 0 bases and J by 1 base, with 4 bases of the junction left unmatched. CDR3 size: 16 residues. In germline, CDR1 is SGHRS, CDR2 YFSETQ. The chain's CDR3 is CASSLGSGGAKNIQYF. DNA for the CDR3: TGCGCCAGCAGCTTGGGCTCAGGGGGTGCCAAAAACATTCAGTACTTC.

The chain employs TRBV27 and TRBJ2-7; D tentatively fits TRBD1 or TRBD2 (5 bases each). Germline V gene lookup returns CDR1 MNHEY and CDR2 SMNVEV (reference sequence). CDR3 length: 17 residues. With 5 bases removed from V and 0 bases from J, the gap between germline ends came to 20 bases. This chain's CDR3 is CASSPLTLGPSSYEQYF. DNA for the CDR3: TGTGCCAGCAGTCCGCTCACTTTGGGACCAAGCTCCTACGAGCAGTACTTC.

The rearrangement uses TRBV6-6 and TRBJ2-3; 9 nucleotides align to TRBD1. This CDR3 contains 14 residues. V was pared by 6 bases and J by 4 bases, with 5 bases of the junction left unmatched. Germline assignment: CDR1 MNHNY and CDR2 SVGAGI (reference sequence). CDR3 residues: CASRDRGRADTQYF. The CDR3 coding sequence is TGTGCCAGCAGGGACAGGGGCCGGGCAGATACGCAGTATTTT.

The chain employs TRBV27 and TRBJ2-7, with 8 bases identical to TRBD2. The CDR3 covers 13 residues. CDR1 MNHEY and CDR2 SMNVEV come from the germline V gene (reference sequence). J lost 4 bases, V lost 6 bases, and 5 bases had no gene match. The CDR3: CASRPAGEYEQYF. CDR3 nucleotides: TGTGCCAGCAGACCAGCGGGAGAGTACGAGCAGTACTTC.

The rearrangement joins TRBV29-1 to TRBJ1-1, with a weak D call TRBD1 (5 bases). Germline CDR1 reads SQVTM; CDR2 reads ANQGSEA. V was clipped by 4 bases and J by 1 base, with 13 bases between them. The length of the CDR3 is 14 residues. CDR3 sequence (DNA): TGCAGCGTTGGGGTAGGGGTGGCGAACACTGAAGCTTTCTTT. Translation gives CSVGVGVANTEAFF.

Only one count was recorded for this clone. This chain uses TRBV21-1 with TRBJ2-1; the D call TRBD2 from the table was never checked on the DNA. TRBV21-1 is a recognized pseudogene. CDR3 length: 12 amino acids. CDR3 loop: CASGGVYNEQFF. The CDR3 DNA reads as TGTGCCAGCGGCGGGGTTTACAATGAGCAGTTCTTC.

The V call is TRBV6-5, the J call TRBJ1-5; no clear D gene. The CDR3 is 12 amino acids. The ends were cut back, 6 bases at V and 0 bases at J, with 3 bases in the middle. CDR1 and CDR2 from the germline V gene are MNHEY and SVGAGI. The CDR3: CASRGSNQPQHF. The CDR3 DNA reads as TGTGCCAGCAGGGGTAGCAATCAGCCCCAGCATTTT.

This chain links TRBV27 with TRBJ2-5; D is perhaps TRBD1 (5 bases). CDR1 MNHEY and CDR2 SMNVEV come from the germline V gene (reference sequence). The CDR3 runs 13 residues. Deletions cut 4 bases from V and 4 bases from J, with 10 bases between. The CDR3 DNA sequence: TGTGCCAGCAGTTCCAGGGTCGGAGAGACCCAGTACTTC. It translates to CASSSRVGETQYF.

The sample holds a few counts of this clone. The J gene is TRBJ2-4, the V gene TRBV27; 7 bases fit TRBD1. Germline V CDR1 and CDR2: MNHEY, SMNVEV (reference sequence). The ends lost 4 bases at V and 3 bases at J; junction bases unmatched: 9. This CDR3 region has 16 residues. The CDR3 loop reads CASSSYPGGGKNIQYF. The CDR3 DNA is TGTGCCAGCAGTTCGTACCCAGGGGGTGGCAAAAACATTCAGTACTTC.

This clone was seen once. The chain joins TRBV11-1 to TRBJ2-7, with D perhaps matching TRBD2 (5 bases). CDR3 length: 14 residues. V was cut by 6 bases and J by 0 bases, with 12 bases left in between. Germline V gene lookup returns CDR1 SGHAT and CDR2 FQDESV (reference sequence). The DNA for the CDR3 is TGTGCCAGCAGTAAACCGGGGTCCTCCTACGAGCAGTACTTC. This translates into CASSKPGSSYEQYF.

This chain connects TRBV29-1 to TRBJ2-3; TRBD2 matches 8 bases. This CDR3 is built from 14 residues. J lost 0 bases, V lost 4 bases, and 3 bases had no gene match. CDR1 is SQVTM, CDR2 ANQGSEA, per germline. Here the CDR3 reads CSVGTSRSTDTQYF. The DNA of the CDR3 is TGCAGCGTTGGGACTAGCAGAAGCACAGATACGCAGTATTTT.

The chain carries TRBV2 and TRBJ1-1, with D uncertain. V gave up 1 base and J gave up 0 bases, with 6 bases separating them. Germline CDR1 reads SNHLY; CDR2 reads FYNNEI. This CDR3 has 14 amino acids. CDR3 nucleotides: TGTGCCAGCAGTGAAGGAGATATGAACACTGAAGCTTTCTTT. It encodes CASSEGDMNTEAFF.

The V call is TRBV19, the J call TRBJ2-3, with 8 bases matching TRBD1. The CDR3 has 15 amino acids. J lost 4 bases, V lost 4 bases, and 7 bases had no gene match. Per germline, CDR1 LNHDA and CDR2 SQIVND (reference sequence). The CDR3 coding sequence is TGTGCCAGTAGTACGCAGGGGGCGCGCGCAGATACGCAGTATTTT. Protein product: CASSTQGARADTQYF.

The genes are TRBV5-4 and TRBJ2-1; D ambiguous. The CDR3 is 15 residues long. Germline V gene lookup returns CDR1 SGHNT and CDR2 YYREEE (reference sequence). Trimming removed 4 bases at V and 6 bases at J, with 17 bases between. This CDR3 reads CASSPRLLASNEQFF. DNA for the CDR3: TGTGCCAGCAGCCCGCGACTCCTGGCGAGCAATGAGCAGTTCTTC. The full variable domain, rest sourced from reference TRBV5-4 and TRBJ2-1, is ETGVTQSPTHLIKTRGQQVTLRCSSQSGHNTVSWYQQALGQGPQFIFQYYREEENGRGNFPPRFSGLQFPNYSSELNVNALELDDSALYLCASSPRLLASNEQFFGPGTRLTVL.

The chain links TRBV5-4 to TRBJ2-3; 8 positions agree with TRBD2. CDR1 is SGHNT, CDR2 YYREEE, per germline (reference sequence). This CDR3 has 15 amino acids. With V trimmed by 4 bases and J by 1 base, 5 bases remained unmatched. The CDR3 is CASSPGGRRTDTQYF. DNA for the CDR3: TGTGCCAGCAGCCCAGGCGGGAGGCGCACAGATACGCAGTATTTT.

This chain uses TRBV6-5 with TRBJ2-2; D is ambiguous. Trimming shortened V by 2 bases and J by 1 base, and 8 bases separated the two germline ends. The germline V gene encodes CDR1 MNHEY and CDR2 SVGAGI. This CDR3 is 15 amino acids long. CDR3 DNA sequence: TGTGCCAGCAGTTACACTCCTCTGAACACCGGGGAGCTGTTTTTT. This gives the protein CASSYTPLNTGELFF.

The J gene is TRBJ2-1, the V gene TRBV6-5; the match to TRBD2 covers 8 bases. Germline-derived CDR1 and CDR2 are MNHEY and SVGAGI. V lost 5 bases to trimming and J lost 6 bases; unmatched junction nucleotides: 3. This CDR3 region has 13 residues. The CDR3 nucleotides are TGTGCCAGCAGTATAGCGGGACCCAATGAGCAGTTCTTC. This translates into CASSIAGPNEQFF.

J is TRBJ2-5 and V is TRBV5-1; D ambiguous. In germline, CDR1 is SGHRS, CDR2 YFSETQ. V gave up 2 bases and J gave up 3 bases, with 8 bases separating them. This CDR3 is built from 13 residues. The CDR3 loop reads CASSLATKETQYF. The CDR3 DNA reads as TGCGCCAGCAGCTTAGCGACAAAAGAGACCCAGTACTTC.

The chain carries TRBV7-2 and TRBJ2-2; possible D gene TRBD1, 6 bases. The germline V gene has CDR1 SGHTA and CDR2 FQGNSA. The CDR3 has 14 residues. Trimming pared 5 bases from V and 4 bases from J, leaving 11 bases between. CDR3 sequence reads: CASSRGQITGELFF. For the CDR3, the DNA is TGTGCCAGCAGCCGGGGACAAATCACCGGGGAGCTGTTTTTT.

The CDR3 loop reads CASYRDRVNEQFF. As DNA, the CDR3 is TGTGCCAGCTACCGGGACAGGGTCAATGAGCAGTTCTTC. This rearrangement joins TRBV6-1 to TRBJ2-1, with 9 bases fitting TRBD1. Per germline, CDR1 MNHNS and CDR2 SASEGT. The J segment lost 6 bases and the V segment lost 8 bases, leaving 5 bases of the junction unmatched. The CDR3 loop spans 13 amino acids.